This TCR beta chain derives from a study of neurological immune-mediated disorders. This CDR3 has 13 amino acids. Germline values: CDR1 SGHAT, CDR2 FQNNGV. V dropped 1 base and J dropped 4 bases, with 8 bases sitting between them. Worth noting for this clonotype: Its target is unknown.

Study-wide findings and caveats: On phylogenetic grouping, the repertoires of 18 of 34 multiple sclerosis patients fell within one related-CDR3 cluster, constituting a possible signature.

Using its own MiXCR run on the 5' RACE reads, TCRdb lists one record per CDR3 protein. The data hold about 60,000 distinct CDR3 sequences, with less than 4% observed a single time. The gene calls are TRBV11-2 and TRBJ2-7; no clear D. Material for sequencing was PBMCs. This receptor was obtained from a woman between 45 and 60 years old with multiple sclerosis. The CDR3 region has the DNA TGTGCCAGCAGCTTAGCGGTAGATTACGAGCAGTACTTC. Amino acids: CASSLAVDYEQYF.